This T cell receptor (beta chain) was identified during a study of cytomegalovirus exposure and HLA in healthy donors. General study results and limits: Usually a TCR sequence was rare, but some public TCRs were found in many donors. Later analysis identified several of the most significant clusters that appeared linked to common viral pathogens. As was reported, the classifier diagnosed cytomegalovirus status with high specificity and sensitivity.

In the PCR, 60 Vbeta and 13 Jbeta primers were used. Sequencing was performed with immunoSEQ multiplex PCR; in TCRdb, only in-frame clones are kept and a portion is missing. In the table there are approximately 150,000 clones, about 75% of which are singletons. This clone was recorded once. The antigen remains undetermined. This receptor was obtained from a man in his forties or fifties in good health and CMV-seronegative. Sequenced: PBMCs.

The DNA for the CDR3 is TGTGCCAGCAGCTACGAGGCGTACCAAGAGACCCAGTACTTC. Residues: CASSYEAYQETQYF. The chain combines TRBV11-2 with TRBJ2-5; D is unclear. The CDR3 consists of 14 residues. Germline assignment: CDR1 SGHAT and CDR2 FQNNGV. V lost 4 bases, J lost 0 bases, and 9 bases lay in between.